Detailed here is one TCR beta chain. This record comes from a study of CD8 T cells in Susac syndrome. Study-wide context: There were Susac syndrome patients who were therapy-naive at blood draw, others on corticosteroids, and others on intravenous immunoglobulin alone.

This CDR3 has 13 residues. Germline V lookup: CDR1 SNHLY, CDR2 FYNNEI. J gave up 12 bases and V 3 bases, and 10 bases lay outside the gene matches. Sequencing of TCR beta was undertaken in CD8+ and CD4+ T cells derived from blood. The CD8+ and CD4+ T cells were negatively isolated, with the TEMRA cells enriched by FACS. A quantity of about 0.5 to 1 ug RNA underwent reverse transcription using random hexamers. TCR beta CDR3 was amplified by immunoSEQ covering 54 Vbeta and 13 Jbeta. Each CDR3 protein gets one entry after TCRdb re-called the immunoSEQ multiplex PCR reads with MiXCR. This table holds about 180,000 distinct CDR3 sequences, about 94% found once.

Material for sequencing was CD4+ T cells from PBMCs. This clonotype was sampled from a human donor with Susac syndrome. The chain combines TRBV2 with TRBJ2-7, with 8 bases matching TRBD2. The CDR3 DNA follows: TGTGCCAGCAGTGATATACTAGCGGCTATTAGGTACTTC. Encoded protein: CASSDILAAIRYF.